This T cell receptor (beta chain) emerged from a study of T cell repertoires in cytomegalovirus infection (dated by TCRdb to the late 2010s). With respect to the entire study: Alongside well-studied HLA-B-restricted epitopes, the peptide stimulations were aimed at recently identified HLA-C-restricted CMV epitopes, whose presentation resists viral immunomodulation. The HLA type of each donor mattered for the analysis, because public TCR beta signatures pointed to carriage of CMV infection along with the matching HLA type. What the work shows at the level of the full study, not this receptor alone: In both this cohort and an independent roughly 360-donor cohort, the cumulative frequency of public TCR beta family members distinguished carriers of CMV infection plus the relevant HLA type. The ex vivo response was dominated by HLA-C-restricted CMV-specific TCR beta clonotypes, and the single most frequent clonotype in two of eight donors was supplied by these HLA-C-restricted clonotypes.

These reads were obtained on an Illumina HiSeq 1500. TCRdb's own reprocessing of the public reads used fastp at Q25 and MiXCR and kept productive beta chains. A single entry per CDR3 protein holds the most common genes and DNA from its merged rows. In this sample the table shows more than 250,000 distinct CDR3 sequences, more than 20% of which occur a single time. Together, the top ten hold about an eighth of the sample. The sample's treatment or condition label, decoded: in vitro stimulation with specific CMV peptide epitopes to enrich CMV-specific T cells. This clonotype has just a few counts. There is no known antigen for this receptor. Nothing much larger sits one base from this clone, and base qualities are not available. Relative to germline, V is 4 bases shorter and J is 1 base shorter, with 13 bases between their ends. The germline V gene gives CDR1 as SGHDT and CDR2 as YYEEEE. Spanning cysteine to phenylalanine, the CDR3 consists of 15 amino acids. CDR3 DNA is the only sequence kept; it has 45 bases, read in frame from the first base.

This receptor chain uses TRBV5-6 and TRBJ2-3, with TRBD2 as a weak D call on 5 bases. The source is a human donor in good health (CMV status not recorded). Some clones in this sample may be carry-over from other donors' samples. Sequencing used cultured PBMCs, obtained from culture after CMV antigen stimulation. The CDR3 protein is CASSVRTSGTDTQYF. Here is the DNA: TGTGCCAGCAGCGTTCGGACTTCAGGCACAGATACGCAGTATTTT. With all but the CDR3 taken from the reference TRBV5-6 and TRBJ2-3 genes, the full variable domain is: DAGVTQSPTHLIKTRGQQVTLRCSPKSGHDTVSWYQQALGQGPQFIFQYYEEEERQRGNFPDRFSGHQFPNYSSELNVNALLLGDSALYLCASSVRTSGTDTQYFGPGTRLTVL.